The present TCR beta chain was sequenced within a study of CD8 T cells in ankylosing spondylitis. Points from the study as a whole: Reported data indicate significant enrichment of disease-linked clones within matched ankylosing spondylitis synovial fluid. Characteristic, it appeared, of ankylosing spondylitis blood was a TCR beta motif of fewer than 10 highly homologous variants.

TCRdb reanalysed the 5' RACE reads using MiXCR and keeps one entry per CDR3 protein. The sample lists some 840,000 distinct CDR3 sequences, 12% occurring once. Trimming took off 3 bases at V and 4 bases at J, with 6 bases between the two ends. This CDR3 has 12 amino acids. CDR1 is SGHVS, CDR2 FQNEAQ, per germline. To note about this clonotype: Its antigen is not known.

Specimen: blood, either unsorted or a sorted T cell fraction (not recorded which). The sequence derives from a male donor with ankylosing spondylitis. This chain joins TRBV7-8 and TRBJ2-5; D not certain. The CDR3 reads CASSFRVETQYF. CDR3 coding DNA: TGTGCCAGCAGCTTTAGGGTAGAGACCCAGTACTTC.